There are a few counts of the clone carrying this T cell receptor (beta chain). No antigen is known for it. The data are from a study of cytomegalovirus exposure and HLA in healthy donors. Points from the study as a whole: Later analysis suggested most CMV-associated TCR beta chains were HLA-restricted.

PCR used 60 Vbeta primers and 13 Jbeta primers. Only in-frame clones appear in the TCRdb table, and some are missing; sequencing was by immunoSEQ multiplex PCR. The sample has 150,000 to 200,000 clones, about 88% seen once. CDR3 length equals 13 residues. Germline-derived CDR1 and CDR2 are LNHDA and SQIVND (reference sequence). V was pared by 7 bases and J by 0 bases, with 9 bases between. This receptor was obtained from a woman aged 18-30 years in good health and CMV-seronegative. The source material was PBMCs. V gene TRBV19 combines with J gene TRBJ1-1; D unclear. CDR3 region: CASTDIMNTEAFF. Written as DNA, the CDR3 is TGTGCCAGTACTGACATCATGAACACTGAAGCTTTCTTT.